This record concerns one T cell receptor (beta chain) sequence. Investigators plated about 200,000 CFSE-labeled responder cells together with about 200,000 irradiated stimulator cells labeled with violet dye. CD3+CD4+ and CD3+CD8+ responders that were proliferating and CFSE-low were sorted post-reaction. The sample belongs to a study of graft-versus-host responses after intestinal transplantation. Turning to the study itself: Each recipient received anti-thymocyte globulin induction, then tacrolimus and steroids for approximately 3 years.

The protocol was immunoSEQ multiplex PCR, while the TCRdb copy is restricted to in-frame clones and leaves out a portion. The repertoire has around 14,000 clones, almost 30% of them found once; the top ten carry over 3.5%. The CDR3 sequence is 15 residues long. The ends lost 4 bases at V and 5 bases at J; junction bases unmatched: 6. Germline CDR1 reads SGHVS; CDR2 reads FNYEAQ. The receptor's source is a human patient who received an intestinal transplant. The sequences come from alloreactive CD4+ T cells from a mixed lymphocyte reaction culture, collected before intestinal transplant. The subset is: CFSE-low proliferating T cells sorted from approximately 6-day pre-transplant mixed lymphocyte reaction (GvH or HvG direction). This sequence joins TRBV7-6 and TRBJ2-5; TRBD1 aligns across 11 bases. CDR3 coding DNA: TGTGCCAGCAGCTCATGGACAGGGGGCGAGGAGACCCAGTACTTC. As protein: CASSSWTGGEETQYF.